Each of the 11 T cell receptor beta chains below was sequenced from the same sample in a study of blood T cell repertoires in COVID-19. Produced via immunoSEQ multiplex PCR; TCRdb's table is partial and in-frame only. Of some 340,000 clones listed, 90% are singletons. What was sequenced was PBMCs or T cells enriched from blood (not recorded which). These receptors were obtained from a woman aged 30 to 39 who had been exposed to COVID-19.

The CDR3: CASSLAQGSYGYTF. In DNA form, the CDR3 reads TGTGCCAGCAGCTTAGCACAGGGATCCTATGGCTACACCTTC. The J gene is TRBJ1-2, the V gene TRBV7-9; D perhaps matches TRBD1 (6 bases). The CDR3 spans 14 residues. Trimming cost V 0 bases and J 4 bases, with 9 bases left between them. CDR1 and CDR2 from the germline V gene are SEHNR and FQNEAQ (reference sequence).

This clone has only one observation. The chain couples TRBV12-3 or TRBV12-4 to TRBJ1-1; D is undetermined. Deletions cut 1 base from V and 8 bases from J, with 8 bases between. The CDR3 has 12 amino acids. In DNA form, the CDR3 reads TGTGCCAGCAGTTTAGTTTATATGGAAGCTTTCTTT. It encodes CASSLVYMEAFF.

The gene calls are TRBV4-2 and TRBJ1-3; D is unclear. Germline loops: CDR1 LGHNA, CDR2 YNFKEQ. V gave up 1 base and J gave up 3 bases, with 13 bases separating them. The length of the CDR3 is 16 residues. CDR3 nucleotides: TGTGCCAGCAGCCAAGCCCAGGCAGAGGGTGGAAACACCATATATTTT. This translates into CASSQAQAEGGNTIYF.

The chain recombines TRBV2 with TRBJ1-5, with unresolved D. V was pared by 2 bases and J by 11 bases, with 25 bases between. The CDR3 contains 17 residues. Germline V gene data show CDR1 as SNHLY and CDR2 as FYNNEI. CDR3 coding DNA: TGTGCCAGCAGTGAACCTCGACTCGGGGATACGGATGAGGCCCAGCATTTT. Amino acids: CASSEPRLGDTDEAQHF.

This sequence joins TRBV7-9 and TRBJ2-1; D is perhaps TRBD2 (5 bases). Germline V gene sequence: CDR1 SEHNR, CDR2 FQNEAQ (reference sequence). The CDR3 totals 15 residues. Deletions cut 4 bases from V and 9 bases from J, with 19 bases between. CDR3 residues: CASSSLGRGFIEQFF. Here the CDR3 DNA reads TGTGCCAGCAGCTCCCTCGGACGGGGATTTATTGAGCAGTTCTTC.

This rearrangement joins TRBV19 to TRBJ1-2; 9 bases are shared with TRBD1. The V gene end was trimmed by 7 bases and the J gene end by 3 bases; junction bases not matched to a gene: 6. CDR3 length: 14 residues. The germline gives CDR1 LNHDA, CDR2 SQIVND (reference sequence). In nucleotides, the CDR3 is TGTGCCAGTAAACGACAGGGGGGGCACTATGGCTACACCTTC. As protein: CASKRQGGHYGYTF.

The chain links TRBV19 to TRBJ2-7, with TRBD1 matching over 11 bases. The CDR3 is made up of 14 amino acids. Germline V gene data show CDR1 as LNHDA and CDR2 as SQIVND (reference sequence). V was pared by 5 bases and J by 4 bases, with 4 bases of the junction left unmatched. The CDR3 region has the DNA TGTGCCAGTAGTCGGGACAGGGGGGGTTACGAGCAGTACTTC. As protein: CASSRDRGGYEQYF.

J is TRBJ2-1 and V is TRBV10-3; 15 nucleotides match TRBD2. Germline loops: CDR1 ENHRY, CDR2 SYGVKD. J was trimmed by 9 bases and V by 2 bases; bases with no gene match: 14. The CDR3 spans 19 residues. The CDR3 DNA reads as TGTGCCATCAGTGAGGGGCGCGGGACTAGCGGGGGGCCCAGGGGTGAGCAGTTCTTC. Translation gives CAISEGRGTSGGPRGEQFF.

The rearrangement links TRBV18 to TRBJ2-1, with TRBD1 identical over 7 bases. This CDR3 has 17 residues. The germline V gene encodes CDR1 KGHSH and CDR2 LQKENI. Losses at the gene ends were 8 bases for V and 3 bases for J; bases not matched to a gene: 16. The CDR3 is CASRQGSKFEDYNEQFF. In nucleotides, the CDR3 is TGTGCCAGCCGACAGGGTTCTAAGTTTGAAGACTACAATGAGCAGTTCTTC.

This clone showed up just once. The V call is TRBV19, the J call TRBJ2-2; no clear D. Trimming removed 3 bases at V and 6 bases at J, with 11 bases between. The CDR3 length is 14 residues. CDR1 is LNHDA and CDR2 is SQIVND in the germline V gene (reference sequence). The CDR3 loop is CASSMIEVAGELFF. In DNA form, the CDR3 reads TGTGCCAGTAGTATGATTGAGGTTGCCGGGGAGCTGTTTTTT. The full variable domain, with the rest looked up from reference TRBV19 and TRBJ2-2, is DGGITQSPKYLFRKEGQNVTLSCEQNLNHDAMYWYRQDPGQGLRLIYYSQIVNDFQKGDIAEGYSVSREKKESFPLTVTSAQKNPTAFYLCASSMIEVAGELFFGEGSRLTVL.

This chain links TRBV28 with TRBJ1-2; D perhaps matches TRBD1 (6 bases). Germline CDR1 MDHEN, CDR2 SYDVKM. V was pared by 2 bases and J by 8 bases, with 18 bases between. The CDR3 loop spans 15 amino acids. This chain's CDR3 is CASSLVRGGAGGYTF. The CDR3, as DNA: TGTGCCAGCAGTTTAGTCCGGGGGGGCGCGGGCGGCTACACCTTC.